This is a list of T cell receptor beta chains from one sample in a study of CD8+ T cells in alopecia areata. Some clones are missing from TCRdb's copy, which holds only in-frame ones; the method was immunoSEQ multiplex PCR. The table records 150,000 to 250,000 clones, 45% to 65% of them present only once. Sequenced here: CD4+ T cells sorted from blood, sampled at week 4, from a patient treated with tofacitinib. Source of these receptors: a human donor with alopecia areata. CDR3s include the opening cysteine and the closing phenylalanine or tryptophan. D genes are given only for firm matches. Only part of the rows carry a size: once, few, many, or a class if the clone is expanded.

TRBV7-8	NA	TRBJ2-1	TRBD2	TGTGCCAGCAGCCGACTAGCGGGGGGGCCTAAAGATGAGCAGTTCTTC	CASSRLAGGPKDEQFF
TRBV4-3	NA	TRBJ2-1	NA	TGCGCCAGCAGCCAAGAACTACGGAATGAGCAGTTCTTC	CASSQELRNEQFF
TRBV27	NA	TRBJ2-4	TRBD2	TGTGCCAGCAGGACTAGCGGGGGGAACATAAACATTCAGTACTTC	CASRTSGGNINIQYF
TRBV6-5	NA	TRBJ1-2	NA	TGTGCCAGCAGTTACGCTCGGGAGTTTGGCTACACCTTC	CASSYAREFGYTF
TRBV29-1	NA	TRBJ2-1	TRBD2	TGCAGCGTTCGGCGGGGGGGCAACTCCTACAATGAGCAGTTCTTC	CSVRRGGNSYNEQFF
TRBV30	NA	TRBJ1-2	TRBD1	TGTGCCTGGAGTGGCCCGGACAGGGATAAATATGGCTACACCTTC	CAWSGPDRDKYGYTF
TRBV6-6	NA	TRBJ2-4	NA	TGTGCCAGCAGTTCCACGGACCTAGCCAAAAACATTCAGTACTTC	CASSSTDLAKNIQYF
TRBV14	NA	TRBJ2-1	NA	TGTGCCAGCAGGCCTTACGGCGGGGGCGCGGGGTACAATGAGCAGTTCTTC	CASRPYGGGAGYNEQFF
TRBV29-1	NA	TRBJ1-5	NA	TGCAGCGTTGGGAGGAGAGGTCAGCCCCAGCATTTT	CSVGRRGQPQHF
TRBV4-2	NA	TRBJ1-2	NA	TGTGCCAGCAGCCACCTTAACGACGGGGGCTACACCTTC	CASSHLNDGGYTF
TRBV5-1	NA	TRBJ1-3	NA	TGCGCCAGCAGCCCCCAGGGCTCTGGAAACACCATATATTTT	CASSPQGSGNTIYF
TRBV18	NA	TRBJ1-5	NA	TGTGCCAGCTCACCACTGTGGGAGCAGCCCCAGCATTTT	CASSPLWEQPQHF
TRBV30	NA	TRBJ1-2	NA	TGTGCCTGGAGCGACCCCCACAGAGACTATGGCTACACCTTC	CAWSDPHRDYGYTF
TRBV5-1	NA	TRBJ1-2	NA	TGCGCCAGCAGCATACAGGGACCCAACAATGGCTACACCTTC	CASSIQGPNNGYTF
TRBV29-1	NA	TRBJ1-2	NA	TGCAGCGTTGAAGGTCGTCGGGAAGGCTACACCTTC	CSVEGRREGYTF
TRBV27	once	TRBJ1-1	NA	TGTGCCAGCAGCCTTAAGGGAGATCGGGCTGAAGCTTTCTTT	CASSLKGDRAEAFF
TRBV5-1	few	TRBJ2-7	NA	TGCGCCAGCAGCCTCTCGGGAGCCTACGAGCAGTACTTC	CASSLSGAYEQYF
TRBV6-1	NA	TRBJ2-3	NA	TGTGCCAGCAGTGAAGCGACCGGGACCGTAGCAGATACGCAGTATTTT	CASSEATGTVADTQYF
TRBV7-2	NA	TRBJ2-7	TRBD1	TGTGCCAGCAGCGGCCGGACAGGGGCGACCTACGAGCAGTACTTC	CASSGRTGATYEQYF
TRBV5-4	NA	TRBJ1-2	NA	TGTGCCAGCAGCCCGACAGGAGATGAGGGCTACACCTTC	CASSPTGDEGYTF
TRBV7-9	once	TRBJ2-7	NA	TGTGCCAGCAGCCGCCCACAGTACGAGCAGTACTTC	CASSRPQYEQYF
TRBV6-5	NA	TRBJ2-5	NA	TGTGCCAGCAGTTGGGGTAGCCTCGGGGGAGAGACCCAGTACTTC	CASSWGSLGGETQYF
TRBV30	NA	TRBJ2-2	NA	TGTGCCACCCTGTTAAGGGGGTCCGCCGGGGAGCTGTTTTTT	CATLLRGSAGELFF
TRBV30	NA	TRBJ1-2	TRBD1	TGTGCCTGGAGTGCCCAGACAGGGGGCGGCTACACCTTC	CAWSAQTGGGYTF
TRBV7-2	few	TRBJ1-2	TRBD1	TGTGCCAGCAGCGCAAACAGGGGTGGCTACACCTTC	CASSANRGGYTF
TRBV27	NA	TRBJ2-1	TRBD2	TGTGCCAGCAGTTCTACTAGCGGGGTCTCCTACAATGAGCAGTTCTTC	CASSSTSGVSYNEQFF
TRBV7-9	few	TRBJ2-2	TRBD2	TGTGCCAGCAGCCCTACGGGGCGGGGGGACACCGGGGAGCTGTTTTTT	CASSPTGRGDTGELFF
TRBV20-1	NA	TRBJ1-2	NA	TGCAGTGCGCCGGAAATAAGGGGCTACACCTTC	CSAPEIRGYTF
TRBV9	NA	TRBJ2-5	TRBD1	TGTGCCAGCAGCGTAGGGGACCAGGGGGTCCAAGAGACCCAGTACTTC	CASSVGDQGVQETQYF
TRBV7-2	NA	TRBJ2-3	TRBD2	TGTGCCAGCAGCTCACGGACTAGCGGGGCGGCAGATACGCAGTATTTT	CASSSRTSGAADTQYF
TRBV5-1	NA	TRBJ2-5	NA	TGCGCCAGCAGCTTGGAGGGGCAAGAGACCCAGTACTTC	CASSLEGQETQYF
TRBV18	NA	TRBJ2-3	TRBD2	TGTGCCAGCTCACCACAGTCGAGGAGCGGGGTAGATACGCAGTATTTT	CASSPQSRSGVDTQYF
TRBV9	once	TRBJ1-2	TRBD1	TGTGCCAGCAGCGCTGCTCAGGGGGCTAACTATGGCTACACCTTC	CASSAAQGANYGYTF
TRBV5-1	NA	TRBJ1-4	NA	TGCGCCAGCAGCTTGGAGGGGAGGGCAACTAATGAAAAACTGTTTTTT	CASSLEGRATNEKLFF
TRBV10-3	NA	TRBJ2-5	NA	TGTGCCATCAGTGAGTCGAGTCTTGGAGAGACCCAGTACTTC	CAISESSLGETQYF
TRBV18	few	TRBJ1-2	NA	TGTGCCAGCTCACCACCCCCCAGGAGTGGGGGCTACACCTTC	CASSPPPRSGGYTF
TRBV6-5	NA	TRBJ1-2	NA	TGTGCCAGCAGCCCAGACCGGATCGGCTACACCTTC	CASSPDRIGYTF
TRBV30	NA	TRBJ1-6	NA	TGTGCCTGGAGAGGGAATCCTATTTCACCCCTCCACTTT	CAWRGNPISPLHF
TRBV27	few	TRBJ2-5	NA	TGTGCCAGCAGTTTCGGTCGGCAAAAAGAGACCCAGTACTTC	CASSFGRQKETQYF
TRBV4-3	NA	TRBJ2-1	NA	TGCGCCAGCACCTTTCGGGCCCATTCATACAATGAGCAGTTCTTC	CASTFRAHSYNEQFF
TRBV15	NA	TRBJ2-1	TRBD1	TGTGCCACCAGCAGCCGGGACAGGGGCCAAAACTACCCTTACAATGAGCAGTTCTTC	CATSSRDRGQNYPYNEQFF
TRBV2	few	TRBJ2-1	TRBD1	TGTGCCAGCAGCTTTTCGGGACAGTACAATGAGCAGTTCTTC	CASSFSGQYNEQFF
TRBV7-2	NA	TRBJ2-2	NA	TGTGCCAGCAGCCAGACTAATCAGGCCGGGGAGCTGTTTTTT	CASSQTNQAGELFF
TRBV5-1	NA	TRBJ2-1	NA	TGCGCCAGCAGCTTCGGAGGGACCTCCTCCTACAATGAGCAGTTCTTC	CASSFGGTSSYNEQFF
TRBV7-8	NA	TRBJ2-1	NA	TGTGCCAGCAGCTTCCAGGGACCCTACAATGAGCAGTTCTTC	CASSFQGPYNEQFF
TRBV2	NA	TRBJ1-5	NA	TGTGCCAGCAGTGAACAGGCCCAGCCCCAGCATTTT	CASSEQAQPQHF
TRBV9	NA	TRBJ2-3	NA	TGTGCCAGCAGCCTTCGGGACGTTAGCACAGATACGCAGTATTTT	CASSLRDVSTDTQYF
TRBV7-9	NA	TRBJ1-5	NA	TGTGCCAGCAGCCAGTCCCTGGGCAGGAACAATCAGCCCCAGCATTTT	CASSQSLGRNNQPQHF
TRBV5-6	NA	TRBJ1-2	TRBD1	TGTGCCAGCAGCTTGGACAGGGGCTGGTATGGCTACACCTTC	CASSLDRGWYGYTF
TRBV4-3	NA	TRBJ1-5	NA	TGCGCCAGCAGCCAAGATCTTTGGCTGCCCCAGCATTTT	CASSQDLWLPQHF
TRBV5-1	NA	TRBJ2-3	TRBD1	TGCGCCAGCAGCGCCGGGACAGGAAGCACAGATACGCAGTATTTT	CASSAGTGSTDTQYF
TRBV6-5	NA	TRBJ1-6	NA	TGTGCCACCGCCGGCGAGTGGTTTAAGAATTCACCCCTCCACTTT	CATAGEWFKNSPLHF
TRBV4-3	NA	TRBJ2-1	TRBD1	TGCGCCAGCAGCCAACAGGGACAGACCCCCTACAATGAGCAGTTCTTC	CASSQQGQTPYNEQFF
TRBV2	NA	TRBJ1-6	NA	TGTGCCAGCAGTGGTTCACCCCTCCACTTT	CASSGSPLHF